The 14 T cell receptor beta chains reported below all come from one sample, sequenced in a study of human T cells and chemical hapten exposure. MiXCR, applied by TCRdb to the RACE reads, yields one record per CDR3 protein. The table has 95,000 to 150,000 distinct CDR3 sequences, roughly 13% seen once. The time point was: pre-sensitization, week 0. Treatment here: therapeutic diphenylcyclopropenone sensitization with weekly scalp DPC. The starting material was whole blood, obtained in connection with sensitization to the hapten diphenylcyclopropenone (DPC). The receptors derive from a woman younger than 30 with alopecia areata. Some clones in this sample may be carry-over from other donors' samples.

Many counts were recorded for this clonotype. The chain joins TRBV12-3 or TRBV12-4 to TRBJ1-4; no firm D call. The CDR3 spans 15 residues. Trimming cost V 2 bases and J 3 bases, with 10 bases left between them. CDR3 bases: TGTGCCAGCAGTTTAAACGGACCGGCTAATGAAAAACTGTTTTTT. This translates into CASSLNGPANEKLFF.

The V and J genes are TRBV7-2 and TRBJ1-1, with D uncertain. Germline CDR1 reads SGHTA; CDR2 reads FQGNSA. This CDR3 comprises 13 residues. Trimming stripped 5 bases from V and 5 bases from J, with 12 bases between. The DNA of the CDR3 is TGTGCCAGCAGCCTTGAGTCCGCAACTGAAGCTTTCTTT. The encoded protein is CASSLESATEAFF.

This chain links TRBV18 with TRBJ2-1; 7 nucleotides align to TRBD2. Germline CDR1 KGHSH, CDR2 LQKENI. The CDR3 sequence is 15 residues long. V shed 3 bases and J 4 bases; nucleotides not matched to a gene: 6. This chain's CDR3 is CASSPPAGRYNEQFF. The CDR3 nucleotides read TGTGCCAGCTCACCTCCAGCGGGGAGATACAATGAGCAGTTCTTC.

This clonotype was picked up many times. This CDR3 is CASSLPTGQGLIGELFF. The DNA for the CDR3 is TGTGCCAGCAGCTTACCTACGGGACAGGGGCTAATCGGGGAGCTGTTTTTT. The chain combines TRBV7-9 with TRBJ2-2; 10 bases line up with TRBD1. Trimming took 2 bases from V and 7 from J; bases not matched to a gene: 10. The CDR3 sequence is 17 residues long. The germline CDR1 and CDR2 sequences are SEHNR and FQNEAQ (reference sequence).

This clonotype was picked up many times. The chain recombines TRBV4-3 with TRBJ2-1, with D maybe TRBD2 (6 bases). Germline CDR1 LGHNA, CDR2 YSLEER. This CDR3 has 17 amino acids. V was shortened by 0 bases and J by 0 bases, with 12 bases between the two germline ends. The CDR3 region is CASSQDKGLLSYNEQFF. In nucleotides, the CDR3 is TGCGCCAGCAGCCAAGATAAAGGACTACTCTCCTACAATGAGCAGTTCTTC.

This clonotype appeared many times. V gene TRBV11-2 combines with J gene TRBJ2-3; no definite D call. The CDR3 runs to 15 residues. The ends were cut back, 5 bases at V and 0 bases at J, with 12 bases in the middle. Germline lookup yields CDR1 SGHAT and CDR2 FQNNGV. The CDR3 loop reads CASSPVGGSTDTQYF. CDR3 coding DNA: TGTGCCAGCAGCCCTGTGGGTGGAAGCACAGATACGCAGTATTTT.

In its sample, this clonotype was seen many times. The chain has TRBV20-1 and TRBJ2-5; TRBD2 is a possible D gene (6 bases). Germline CDR1 DFQATT, CDR2 SNEGSKA (reference sequence). This CDR3 is built from 15 residues. V gave up 4 bases and J gave up 4 bases, with 19 bases separating them. DNA for the CDR3: TGCAGTGCTACCCCCGGGTCGGAGGGAAGAGAGACCCAGTACTTC. Translated, it gives CSATPGSEGRETQYF.

In this sample, this clonotype turned up many times. The rearrangement uses TRBV20-1 and TRBJ2-7; D gene uncertain. V lost 3 bases and J 3 bases, leaving 12 bases between the germline ends. The CDR3 spans 13 residues. CDR1 is DFQATT, CDR2 SNEGSKA, per germline (reference sequence). CDR3 coding DNA: TGCAGTGCTAGTATGGGTAGGAACTACGAGCAGTACTTC. Protein: CSASMGRNYEQYF.

The V and J genes are TRBV29-1 and TRBJ2-3; possibly TRBD1 for D (7 bases). V was trimmed by 6 bases and J by 3 bases, leaving 16 bases between them. The CDR3 has 14 residues. Germline V lookup: CDR1 SQVTM, CDR2 ANQGSEA. CDR3 nucleotides: TGCAGCGTCAAGCCGACAGGGAGGACAGATACGCAGTATTTT. Translated, it gives CSVKPTGRTDTQYF.

The chain joins TRBV29-1 to TRBJ1-1, with D uncertain. This CDR3 region has 13 residues. Deletions cut 1 base from V and 0 bases from J, with 6 bases between. Germline loops: CDR1 SQVTM, CDR2 ANQGSEA. For the CDR3, the DNA is TGCAGCGTTGAAGGAGAATTGAACACTGAAGCTTTCTTT. Amino acid sequence: CSVEGELNTEAFF.

This clonotype was seen many times. This chain connects TRBV6-5 to TRBJ1-6, with TRBD1 matching over 8 bases. Germline assignment: CDR1 MNHEY and CDR2 SVGAGI. The CDR3 is 18 amino acids. V trimming: 3 bases; J trimming: 7 bases; junction bases outside the gene matches: 14. CDR3 DNA sequence: TGTGCCAGCAGTTATATCCAAGCCGGACAGGGCGACAATTCACCCCTCCACTTT. This gives the protein CASSYIQAGQGDNSPLHF.

This clonotype has only a few counts. The V gene is TRBV2, the J gene TRBJ2-7, with TRBD2 matching over 7 bases. V shed 3 bases and J 0 bases; nucleotides not matched to a gene: 2. Germline CDR1 and CDR2: SNHLY and FYNNEI. This CDR3 region has 14 residues. The CDR3 spells CASSERGFSYEQYF. As DNA, the CDR3 is TGTGCCAGCAGTGAGCGGGGGTTCTCCTACGAGCAGTACTTC.

The chain couples TRBV18 to TRBJ1-3, with D unclear. Per germline, CDR1 KGHSH and CDR2 LQKENI. The ends were cut back, 7 bases at V and 4 bases at J, with 14 bases in the middle. This CDR3 contains 14 residues. The CDR3 protein is CASYSGATGNTIYF. Written as DNA, the CDR3 is TGTGCCAGCTATTCAGGAGCTACAGGAAACACCATATATTTT.

The chain recombines TRBV11-2 with TRBJ2-7, with D possibly TRBD2 on 7 matching bases. Germline values: CDR1 SGHAT, CDR2 FQNNGV. V gave up 1 base and J gave up 5 bases, with 12 bases separating them. The length of the CDR3 is 14 residues. The CDR3 reads CASSLVRGRNEQYF. The CDR3 DNA reads TGTGCCAGCAGCTTAGTGCGGGGGCGCAACGAGCAGTACTTC.